This TCR beta chain stems from a study of Ad26.COV2.S vaccination and SARS-CoV-2 variants. Sample treatment: about 20 received Ad26.COV2.S at low or high dose, single or two shots; a few received placebo; per-sample allocation not given. Day 63 after the first vaccine or placebo injection was the time point for sampling. About this clone itself: Its antigen is not known.

The CDR3 runs to 14 residues. Germline V gene sequence: CDR1 LNHNV, CDR2 YYDKDF (reference sequence). The V gene end was trimmed by 2 bases and the J gene end by 4 bases; junction bases not matched to a gene: 4. Produced via immunoSEQ multiplex PCR; TCRdb's table is partial and in-frame only. The top ten clones hold 1.9% of a sample with 350,000 to 450,000 clones, 75% to 90% of them seen once. Whole-study findings and limits: A substantial breadth of spike-specific CD8+ and CD4+ T cell responses after vaccination has been reported. From the TCR breadth and depth analyses, total T cell responses may have been underestimated.

The clonotype originates from a person aged 18-60 years who received the Ad26.COV2.S COVID-19 vaccine or a placebo. V is TRBV15 and J is TRBJ1-2; TRBD1 matches 7 bases. Sequenced here: peripheral blood, sampled in a trial of Ad26.COV2.S vaccine versus placebo. CDR3 loop: CATSRSGQSYGYTF. CDR3 sequence (DNA): TGTGCCACCAGCAGATCGGGACAGAGCTATGGCTACACCTTC.